This is a list of T cell receptor beta chains from one sample in a study of naive and memory T cell subsets. TCRdb recomputed calls from the UMI-ligation and nested PCR reads with MiXCR, one row per CDR3 protein. Of about 120,000 distinct CDR3 sequences listed, around 35% were seen once; the top ten hold less than 1%. The sequenced sample was central memory CD4+ T cells from blood. The receptors stem from a human donor in good health. The CDR3 runs from the conserved cysteine through the conserved F or W. D genes are given only for firm matches. A row's size may be missing; if present it is once, few, many or a size class.

abundance	d_gene	j_gene	v_gene	CDR3nt	CDR3aa
.	.	TRBJ2-3	TRBV6-5	TGTGCCAGCAGTAGGAAGGGGGTTCGCACAGATACGCAGTATTTT	CASSRKGVRTDTQYF
.	.	TRBJ2-1	TRBV6-5	TGTGCCAGCATTCACATCGGTGAGCAGTTCTTC	CASIHIGEQFF
.	.	TRBJ2-7	TRBV9	TGTGCCAGCAGCGTAACAGGGTCCGGCGAGCAGTACTTC	CASSVTGSGEQYF
.	.	TRBJ2-1	TRBV12-3/TRBV12-4	TGTGTCAGCGGCCGTACGGGTGAGCAGTTCTTC	CVSGRTGEQFF
.	TRBD2	TRBJ2-1	TRBV7-2	TGTGCCAGCAGCTTAGAGGCTAGCGGATACTACAATGAGCAGTTCTTC	CASSLEASGYYNEQFF
few	TRBD2	TRBJ2-2	TRBV3-1	TGTGCCAGCAGGCATACCGGGACTAGCGGGAGGGCCTGGACCGGGGAGCTGTTTTTT	CASRHTGTSGRAWTGELFF
.	TRBD1	TRBJ2-4	TRBV28	TGTGCCAGCAGTCGACTAGGGACAGGGAAAAATCAGTACTTC	CASSRLGTGKNQYF
.	TRBD1	TRBJ2-7	TRBV28	TGTGCCAGCAGTTCTCGGGACAGGAGGTACTTC	CASSSRDRRYF
once	TRBD1	TRBJ1-5	TRBV4-2	TGTGCCAGCAGCCAAGAAGGGGGCAGGGATGATCAGCCCCAGCATTTT	CASSQEGGRDDQPQHF
few	.	TRBJ2-7	TRBV5-1	TGCGCCAGCAGCACTACCGCTGGGGGACCCTACGAGCAGTACTTC	CASSTTAGGPYEQYF
few	.	TRBJ2-2	TRBV20-1	TGCAGTGCTAGAGATCTCCGTCGCGGTGCGATCGGGGAGCTGTTTTTT	CSARDLRRGAIGELFF
few	TRBD1	TRBJ2-7	TRBV28	TGTGCCAGCAGATTGGACAGGGAAATACGGGAGCAGTACTTC	CASRLDREIREQYF
.	.	TRBJ1-5	TRBV7-2	TGTGCCAGCAGCTTAGTAGGGGGTCGGGCTATGCCCCAGCATTTT	CASSLVGGRAMPQHF
.	.	TRBJ1-2	TRBV5-5	TGTGCCAGCAGCCAGGTCCCGGACAGACAGTCCTATGGCTACACCTTC	CASSQVPDRQSYGYTF
.	.	TRBJ1-1	TRBV6-2/TRBV6-3	TGTGCCAGCAGTGCGACCGGCCGCGTTGAAGCTTTCTTT	CASSATGRVEAFF
few	TRBD1	TRBJ1-6	TRBV11-2	TGTGCCAGCAGCTTAAGGCCAGGGGGACCGAATTCACCCCTCCACTTT	CASSLRPGGPNSPLHF
.	.	TRBJ2-7	TRBV5-1	TGCGCCAGCAGCTTCGGGGAACGCACAACCTACGAGCAGTACTTC	CASSFGERTTYEQYF
.	.	TRBJ1-5	TRBV28	TGTGCCAGCCTAGCCTCCAATCAGCCCCAGCATTTT	CASLASNQPQHF
few	.	TRBJ1-5	TRBV7-8	TGTGCCAGCGGCGAGGGTGACAATCAGCCCCAGCATTTT	CASGEGDNQPQHF
.	TRBD2	TRBJ2-6	TRBV9	TGTGCCAGCAGCGAGGGGTTTTCTGCGGGAGGGTCTGGGGCCAACGTCCTGACTTTC	CASSEGFSAGGSGANVLTF
.	.	TRBJ2-3	TRBV18	TGTGCCAGCTCAGGGGACACGAGCTACACAGATACGCAGTATTTT	CASSGDTSYTDTQYF
many	TRBD2	TRBJ2-3	TRBV2	TGTGCCAGCAGGGGACTAGCGGGACGCACAGATACGCAGTATTTT	CASRGLAGRTDTQYF
.	TRBD2	TRBJ2-1	TRBV29-1	TGCAGCGGGACTAGCGGGAGTAGAGAGCAGTTCTTC	CSGTSGSREQFF
few	.	TRBJ2-3	TRBV20-1	TGCAGTGCTAGAGATCCGACACACACAGATACGCAGTATTTT	CSARDPTHTDTQYF
.	TRBD1	TRBJ2-1	TRBV24-1	TGTGCCACCAGTCCAGGGGGCTCCTACAATGAGCAGTTCTTC	CATSPGGSYNEQFF
.	.	TRBJ2-1	TRBV3-1	TGTGCCAGCAGCCGCCGACAGGACAATGAGCAGTTCTTC	CASSRRQDNEQFF